This T cell receptor (beta chain) was recovered during a study of shared clonotypes between healthy human individuals. The CDR3 sequence is 15 residues long. V was shortened by 8 bases and J by 5 bases, with 19 bases between the two germline ends. Germline V gene data show CDR1 as SGHAT and CDR2 as FQNNGV. CD45RO-negative, CCR7-positively selected cells formed the naive CD8 fraction, excluding terminally differentiated effector memory CD45RA+ cells. Donors were healthy HIV-negative adults without recently reported acute infections or vaccinations. Those who donated, Caucasian adults without exception, all lived in Nashville, Tennessee. Each subset's genomic DNA was split evenly across several immunoSEQ plates. Libraries were prepared by immunoSEQ multiplex PCR; TCRdb keeps only in-frame clonotypes and omits some of them. The sample yields hundreds of thousands of clones, roughly nine tenths seen once.

The specimen sequenced was naive CD8+ T cells sorted from blood. This receptor was taken from a man aged 25-45 years in good health. V and J are TRBV11-2 and TRBJ2-1; a possible D gene is TRBD1 (6 bases). The CDR3 coding sequence is TGTGCCAGCCAAATTAACAGGGTGAAGGACAATGAGCAGTTCTTC. This sequence encodes CASQINRVKDNEQFF. The complete variable domain, with remaining parts taken from reference TRBV11-2 and TRBJ2-1, reads EAGVAQSPRYKIIEKRQSVAFWCNPISGHATLYWYQQILGQGPKLLIQFQNNGVVDDSQLPKDRFSAERLKGVDSTLKIQPAKLEDSAVYLCASQINRVKDNEQFFGPGTRLTVL.